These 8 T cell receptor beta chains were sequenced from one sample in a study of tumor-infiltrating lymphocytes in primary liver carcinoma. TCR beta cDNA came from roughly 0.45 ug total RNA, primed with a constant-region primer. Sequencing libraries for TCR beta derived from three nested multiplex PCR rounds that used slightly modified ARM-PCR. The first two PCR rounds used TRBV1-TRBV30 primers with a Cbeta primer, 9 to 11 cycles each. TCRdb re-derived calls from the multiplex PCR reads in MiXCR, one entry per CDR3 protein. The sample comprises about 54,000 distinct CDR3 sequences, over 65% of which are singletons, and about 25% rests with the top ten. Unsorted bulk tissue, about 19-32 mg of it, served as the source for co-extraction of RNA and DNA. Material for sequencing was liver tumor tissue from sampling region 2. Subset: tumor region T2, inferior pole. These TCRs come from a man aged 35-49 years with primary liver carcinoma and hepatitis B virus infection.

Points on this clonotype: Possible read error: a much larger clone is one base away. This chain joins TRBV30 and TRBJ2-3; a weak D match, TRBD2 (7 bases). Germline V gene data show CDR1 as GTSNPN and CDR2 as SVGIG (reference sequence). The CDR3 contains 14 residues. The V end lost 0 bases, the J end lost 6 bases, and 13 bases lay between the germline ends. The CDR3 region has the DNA TGTGCCTGGAGTGTTGGAGGGGGGGATGATACGCAGTATTTT. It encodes CAWSVGGGDDTQYF.

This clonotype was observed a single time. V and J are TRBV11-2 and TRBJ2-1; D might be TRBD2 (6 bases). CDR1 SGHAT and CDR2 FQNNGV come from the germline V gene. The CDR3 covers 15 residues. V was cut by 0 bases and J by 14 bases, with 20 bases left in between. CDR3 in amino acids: CASSLDAGLYNGEFF. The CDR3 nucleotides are TGTGCCAGCAGCTTAGATGCGGGGTTATACAATGGGGAGTTCTTC.

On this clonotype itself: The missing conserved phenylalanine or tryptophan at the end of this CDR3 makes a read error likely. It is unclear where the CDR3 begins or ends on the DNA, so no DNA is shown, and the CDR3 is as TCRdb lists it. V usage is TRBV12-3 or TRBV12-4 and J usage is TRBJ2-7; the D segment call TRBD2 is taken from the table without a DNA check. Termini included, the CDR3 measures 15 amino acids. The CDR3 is CASSVLWRALEERYL.

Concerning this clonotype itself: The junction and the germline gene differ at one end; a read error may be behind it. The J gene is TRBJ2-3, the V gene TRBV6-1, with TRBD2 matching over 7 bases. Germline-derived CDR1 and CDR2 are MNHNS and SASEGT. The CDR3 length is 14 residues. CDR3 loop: CARSAGASTNTQYF. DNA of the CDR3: TGTGCCAGGAGTGCGGGAGCTAGCACAAATACGCAGTATTTT.

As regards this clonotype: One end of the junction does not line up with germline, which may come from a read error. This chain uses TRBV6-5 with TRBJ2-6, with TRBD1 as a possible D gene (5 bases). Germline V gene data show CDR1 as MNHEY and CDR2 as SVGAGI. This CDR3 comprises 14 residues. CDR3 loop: CVSRGNSGASVLTF. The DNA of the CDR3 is TGTGTCAGCAGAGGTAACTCTGGGGCCAGCGTCCTGACTTTC.

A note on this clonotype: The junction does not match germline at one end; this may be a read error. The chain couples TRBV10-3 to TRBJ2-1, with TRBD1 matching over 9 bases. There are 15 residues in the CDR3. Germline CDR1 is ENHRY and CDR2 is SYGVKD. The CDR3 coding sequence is TGTGCCATCAAATCAGGACAGGGGACCTACAATGAGCAGCTCTTC. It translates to CAIKSGQGTYNEQLF.

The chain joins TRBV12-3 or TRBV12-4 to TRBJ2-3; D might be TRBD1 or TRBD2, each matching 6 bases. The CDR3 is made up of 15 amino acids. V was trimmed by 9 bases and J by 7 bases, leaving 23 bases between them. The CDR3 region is CARILNSGGTYTQYF. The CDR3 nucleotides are TGTGCCAGGATCTTGAATAGCGGTGGGACATATACGCAGTATTTT.

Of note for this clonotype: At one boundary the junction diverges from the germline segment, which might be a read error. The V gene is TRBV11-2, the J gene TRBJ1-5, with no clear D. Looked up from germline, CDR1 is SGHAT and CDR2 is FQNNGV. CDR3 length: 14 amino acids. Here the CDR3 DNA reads TGTGTCAGCAGCACCGGACGGTTTCCCGAACTCCAGCATTTT. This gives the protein CVSSTGRFPELQHF.